A single sample is the source of the 21 T cell receptor beta chains below, sequenced in a study of T cell repertoires in ileal Crohn's disease. Clones were sequenced by immunoSEQ multiplex PCR, and TCRdb holds only the in-frame ones, with some missing. The table records 3,000 to 4,000 clones, roughly three quarters of them present only once. Noted time point: neoterminal ileum biopsy at postoperative endoscopy, about 6 months after surgery. The sample was ileal tissue. These receptors came from an adult with Crohn's disease.

This clone appeared a few times. The chain is built from TRBV7-2 and TRBJ1-2; tentatively, D is TRBD1 (6 bases). Between the trimmed V and J ends, which lost 5 bases and 5 bases, there was a span of 12 bases. The CDR3 is made up of 13 amino acids. Germline CDR1 is SGHTA and CDR2 is FQGNSA. CDR3 loop: CASSPGQFYGYTF. The DNA of the CDR3 is TGTGCCAGCAGCCCAGGACAGTTTTATGGCTACACCTTC.

This clone was seen once. The DNA of the CDR3 is TGCGCCAGCAGCTTGGCAGGGCACGAGCAGTACTTC. It encodes CASSLAGHEQYF. The rearrangement uses TRBV5-1 and TRBJ2-7; D possibly corresponds to TRBD1 (5 bases). This CDR3 spans 12 amino acids. V was shortened by 0 bases and J by 5 bases, with 6 bases between the two germline ends. Germline CDR1 SGHRS, CDR2 YFSETQ.

In this sample, this clone turned up once. This chain joins TRBV30 and TRBJ2-1; D is unclear. Germline-derived CDR1 and CDR2 are GTSNPN and SVGIG (reference sequence). The CDR3 runs to 13 residues. Between the trimmed V and J ends, which lost 3 bases and 7 bases, there was a span of 13 bases. The CDR3 is CAWSESYYNEQFF. Here the CDR3 DNA reads TGTGCCTGGAGCGAATCCTACTATAATGAGCAGTTCTTC.

A single count supports this clone. The V call is TRBV5-4, the J call TRBJ2-1; 8 bases agree with TRBD2. V shed 0 bases and J 16 bases; nucleotides not matched to a gene: 9. CDR1 is SGHNT and CDR2 is YYREEE in the germline V gene (reference sequence). The CDR3 spans 13 residues. The CDR3 sequence is CASSLGVAGLKFF. In nucleotides, the CDR3 is TGTGCCAGCAGCTTGGGGGTAGCGGGGCTCAAATTCTTC.

CDR3 sequence (DNA): TGCGCCAGCAGCCTCAAGGGGGCAACAGGGGCGGAACCCTACGAGCAGTACTTC. Residues: CASSLKGATGAEPYEQYF. The genes are TRBV4-3 and TRBJ2-7; 7 bases map to TRBD1. The CDR3 length is 18 residues. Germline trimming cut 4 bases from V and 2 bases from J; bases unmatched to any gene: 17. Germline assignment: CDR1 LGHNA and CDR2 YSLEER.

This clone was seen only a few times. This rearrangement joins TRBV30 to TRBJ1-1; perhaps TRBD1 as D (6 bases). The CDR3 covers 14 residues. Germline CDR1 GTSNPN, CDR2 SVGIG (reference sequence). The V and J ends lost 3 bases and 4 bases respectively, with 15 bases between them. The CDR3 region has the DNA TGTGCCTGGAGCTTTAAACAGGGTGTCACTGAAGCTTTCTTT. It is translated as CAWSFKQGVTEAFF. Looking up the rest from reference TRBV30 and TRBJ1-1 gives the full variable domain: SQTIHQWPATLVQPVGSPLSLECTVEGTSNPNLYWYRQAAGRGLQLLFYSVGIGQISSEVPQNLSASRPQDRQFILSSKKLLLSDSGFYLCAWSFKQGVTEAFFGQGTRLTVV.

The V and J genes are TRBV4-1 and TRBJ2-3; 8 bases match TRBD2. J gave up 2 bases and V 5 bases, and 6 bases lay outside the gene matches. The germline V gene encodes CDR1 MGHRA and CDR2 YSYEKL. This CDR3 contains 15 residues. The CDR3 spells CASSFVAGITDTQYF. CDR3 coding DNA: TGCGCCAGCAGCTTCGTAGCGGGGATCACAGATACGCAGTATTTT.

The chain combines TRBV6-1 with TRBJ2-5, with D tentatively TRBD2 (6 bases). Trimming stripped 6 bases from V and 2 bases from J, with 10 bases between. The CDR3 loop spans 13 amino acids. Germline V gene lookup returns CDR1 MNHNS and CDR2 SASEGT. The CDR3 region is CASRGLPQETQYF. Here the CDR3 DNA reads TGTGCCAGCAGGGGACTGCCTCAAGAGACCCAGTACTTC.

V and J are TRBV21-1 and TRBJ1-5. TRBV21-1 counts as a pseudogene. The CDR3 length is 15 residues. The CDR3 protein is CASTQGGGNNQPQHF. In nucleotides, the CDR3 is TGTGCCAGCACCCAGGGAGGGGGAAATAATCAGCCCCAGCATTTT.

V and J are TRBV30 and TRBJ1-1, with D perhaps TRBD1 (5 bases). Per germline, CDR1 GTSNPN and CDR2 SVGIG (reference sequence). V dropped 4 bases and J dropped 5 bases, with 11 bases sitting between them. The CDR3 spans 12 residues. CDR3 loop: CAWIRRGTEAFF. The CDR3 DNA sequence: TGTGCCTGGATCCGTCGGGGGACTGAAGCTTTCTTT. Variable domain in full (rest from reference TRBV30 and TRBJ1-1): SQTIHQWPATLVQPVGSPLSLECTVEGTSNPNLYWYRQAAGRGLQLLFYSVGIGQISSEVPQNLSASRPQDRQFILSSKKLLLSDSGFYLCAWIRRGTEAFFGQGTRLTVV.

This clone was seen once. V gene TRBV5-5 combines with J gene TRBJ1-2; weak D call: TRBD1 (5 bases). V lost 0 bases and J 3 bases, leaving 9 bases between the germline ends. This CDR3 contains 14 residues. Germline CDR1 is SGHKS and CDR2 is YYEKEE (reference sequence). The CDR3, as DNA: TGTGCCAGCAGCTTGGCAGACAGAGACTATGGCTACACCTTC. Translating gives CASSLADRDYGYTF.

V usage is TRBV4-3 and J usage is TRBJ1-5, with 7 bases matching TRBD1. V was clipped by 3 bases and J by 2 bases; unmatched bases: 4. CDR1 is LGHNA, CDR2 YSLEER, per germline. The CDR3 is 15 residues long. The chain's CDR3 is CASSQDDRGNQPQHF. The CDR3 nucleotides are TGCGCCAGCAGCCAGGACGACAGGGGCAATCAGCCCCAGCATTTT.

The chain joins TRBV5-8 to TRBJ2-3, with 7 bases matching TRBD2. This CDR3 has 10 residues. Germline lookup yields CDR1 SGHTS and CDR2 YDEGEE. After removal of 6 bases from V and 11 bases from J, the junction contained 3 bases not matched to a gene. Here the CDR3 reads CASNSGGQYF. In nucleotides, the CDR3 is TGTGCCAGCAACTCGGGGGGGCAGTATTTT. Full variable domain (outside the CDR3, taken from reference TRBV5-8 and TRBJ2-3): EAGVTQSPTHLIKTRGQQATLRCSPISGHTSVYWYQQALGLGLQFLLWYDEGEERNRGNFPPRFSGRQFPNYSSELNVNALELEDSALYLCASNSGGQYFGPGTRLTVL.

The chain is built from TRBV11-2 and TRBJ2-7; the D gene is possibly TRBD1 (5 bases). The CDR3 spans 12 residues. CDR1 is SGHAT, CDR2 FQNNGV, per germline. V was pared by 5 bases and J by 5 bases, with 10 bases between. The CDR3 sequence is CASSLQTDEQYF. CDR3 in DNA: TGTGCCAGCAGCCTCCAGACAGACGAGCAGTACTTC.

V gene TRBV30 combines with J gene TRBJ2-1, with TRBD2 matching 11 bases. The J segment lost 5 bases and the V segment lost 5 bases, leaving 5 bases of the junction unmatched. The CDR3 is made up of 14 amino acids. Per germline, CDR1 GTSNPN and CDR2 SVGIG (reference sequence). The CDR3, as DNA: TGTGCCTGGGGGACTAGCGGCTTCCACAATGAGCAGTTCTTC. It specifies CAWGTSGFHNEQFF.

J is TRBJ2-2 and V is TRBV11-2; 8 bases are a match to TRBD1. V gave up 5 bases and J gave up 9 bases; unmatched junction bases: 11. Germline CDR1 SGHAT, CDR2 FQNNGV. This CDR3 has 15 amino acids. The CDR3 nucleotides read TGTGCCAGCAGCCACGCGGGACAGGCTCGCCGGGAGCTGTTTTTT. Amino acid sequence: CASSHAGQARRELFF.

The chain links TRBV7-2 to TRBJ2-2; no clear D gene. The CDR3 totals 13 residues. Deletions cut 0 bases from V and 4 bases from J, with 3 bases between. Per germline, CDR1 SGHTA and CDR2 FQGNSA. This CDR3 is CASSLAITGELFF. CDR3 nucleotide sequence: TGTGCCAGCAGCTTAGCCATCACCGGGGAGCTGTTTTTT.

The rearrangement joins TRBV9 to TRBJ1-2; D perhaps matches TRBD1 (6 bases). The CDR3 sequence is 15 residues long. V was cut by 3 bases and J by 4 bases, with 16 bases left in between. CDR1 and CDR2 from the germline V gene are SGDLS and YYNGEE. CDR3 coding DNA: TGTGCCAGCAGCGGAGGAGGGGGGGAGGTCTATGGCTACACCTTC. Translated, it gives CASSGGGGEVYGYTF.

Remarks on this clone: Sequence at one end of the junction differs from germline and may be a read error. This chain joins TRBV5-1 and TRBJ2-2; perhaps D is TRBD1 or TRBD2 (5 bases each). CDR1 and CDR2 (germline): SGHRS, YFSETQ. The CDR3 totals 14 residues. CDR3 sequence reads: CASSLGVGAGELFF. CDR3 DNA sequence: TGTGCCAGCAGCTTGGGGGTAGGGGCCGGGGAGCTGTTTTTT.

The V and J genes are TRBV7-3 and TRBJ2-7; TRBD1 aligns across 10 bases. The CDR3 extends over 14 amino acids. V gave up 5 bases and J gave up 2 bases; unmatched junction bases: 3. The V gene's germline CDR1 is SGHTA and CDR2 FQGTGA. The CDR3 protein is CASSPGTGAYEQYF. The DNA for the CDR3 is TGTGCCAGCAGCCCAGGGACAGGGGCCTACGAGCAGTACTTC.

The rearrangement links TRBV19 to TRBJ1-1, with TRBD1 identical over 7 bases. The CDR3 totals 13 residues. Per the germline V gene, CDR1 is LNHDA and CDR2 is SQIVND (reference sequence). Trimming took 1 base from V and 8 from J; bases not matched to a gene: 4. CDR3 protein: CASSIAGTAEAFF. The DNA of the CDR3 is TGTGCCAGTAGTATAGCCGGGACAGCCGAAGCTTTCTTT.